This T cell receptor beta chain is drawn from a study of T cell repertoires in ileal Crohn's disease. Assay: immunoSEQ multiplex PCR; the TCRdb copy retains only in-frame clones and omits some. Among about 62,000 clones listed, 85% to 90% were seen once. As for time point: neoterminal ileum biopsy at postoperative endoscopy, about 6 months after surgery. This CDR3 has 16 residues. Germline assignment: CDR1 MGHRA and CDR2 YSYEKL. Trimming took 0 bases from V and 1 from J; bases not matched to a gene: 5. Source material: ileal tissue. The chain recombines TRBV4-1 with TRBJ2-7, with 8 bases identical to TRBD2. This receptor was obtained from an adult with Crohn's disease. CDR3 DNA: TGCGCCAGCAGCCAAGACCCTAGCGGGCGTTCCTACGAGCAGTACTTC. As protein: CASSQDPSGRSYEQYF.